The rows below give T cell receptor beta chains drawn from one sample of a study of T cells after yellow fever vaccination. TCRdb used MiXCR to reprocess the 5' RACE reads, holding one entry per CDR3 protein. The table includes approximately 550,000 distinct CDR3 sequences, about 19% detected once. The material was PBMCs, obtained 15 days after the yellow fever booster vaccination. These receptors came from a man aged 25-45 years who received the YFV17D yellow fever vaccine. CDR3s include the opening cysteine and the closing phenylalanine or tryptophan. Each record gives: J gene, clone size, D gene, V gene, CDR3 protein, CDR3 DNA. The D gene is left open where the match is weak. Rows may omit the clone size; those that give it use once, few, many or a size class.

>TRBJ2-1|few|.|TRBV28
CASLKASSYNEQFF
TGTGCCAGCCTCAAGGCTAGCTCCTACAATGAGCAGTTCTTC
>TRBJ2-5|many|.|TRBV20-1
CSASSGETQYF
TGCAGTGCTAGTTCTGGGGAGACCCAGTACTTC
>TRBJ1-1|few|TRBD1|TRBV3-1
CASSLLGTGGAGEAFF
TGTGCCAGCAGCCTTCTCGGGACAGGGGGCGCGGGAGAAGCTTTCTTT
>TRBJ2-5|.|.|TRBV5-1
CASSWVGEETQYF
TGCGCCAGCAGCTGGGTGGGGGAAGAGACCCAGTACTTC
>TRBJ2-2|few|TRBD2|TRBV6-5
CASSYEVGSGRRNTGELFF
TGTGCCAGCAGTTACGAGGTCGGGAGCGGGAGGCGCAACACCGGGGAGCTGTTTTTT
>TRBJ2-3|.|TRBD2|TRBV6-2/TRBV6-3
CASSYGLAAVDTQYF
TGTGCCAGCAGTTACGGACTAGCGGCCGTAGATACGCAGTATTTT
>TRBJ1-5|.|.|TRBV11-2
CASSWKGSNQPQHF
TGTGCCAGCAGCTGGAAGGGGAGCAATCAGCCCCAGCATTTT
>TRBJ2-5|.|.|TRBV20-1
CSPAEGETQYF
TGCAGTCCCGCGGAGGGGGAGACCCAGTACTTC
>TRBJ2-5|once|.|TRBV7-7
CASSFGRASETQYF
TGTGCTAGCAGCTTTGGGCGGGCCTCAGAGACCCAGTACTTC
>TRBJ2-5|few|.|TRBV29-1
CSVNGRGETQYF
TGCAGCGTTAACGGGAGAGGGGAGACCCAGTACTTC
>TRBJ2-5|.|TRBD1|TRBV10-2
CASSESGTGFETQYF
TGCGCCAGCAGTGAATCCGGGACAGGGTTTGAGACCCAGTACTTC
>TRBJ2-7|.|TRBD2|TRBV5-1
CASSFISGSSYEQYF
TGCGCCAGCAGCTTCATTAGCGGGAGTTCCTACGAGCAGTACTTC
>TRBJ2-3|.|.|TRBV9
CASSGPGSPQVDTQYF
TGTGCCAGCAGCGGGCCCGGGAGTCCTCAGGTCGATACGCAGTATTTT
>TRBJ1-1|few|.|TRBV5-1
CASSALGKLNTEAFF
TGCGCCAGCAGCGCCCTGGGGAAACTGAACACTGAAGCTTTCTTT
>TRBJ2-7|.|TRBD1|TRBV12-3/TRBV12-4
CASSPWGQGVQYF
TGTGCCAGCAGTCCCTGGGGCCAGGGGGTGCAGTACTTC
>TRBJ2-5|few|.|TRBV20-1
CSASRSETQYF
TGCAGTGCTAGTCGGTCGGAGACCCAGTACTTC
>TRBJ2-1|.|.|TRBV30
CAWKPGKEQFF
TGTGCCTGGAAGCCGGGGAAGGAGCAGTTCTTC
>TRBJ2-3|few|.|TRBV7-2
CASSLGLGAGTDTQYF
TGTGCCAGCAGCTTGGGACTCGGAGCGGGCACAGATACGCAGTATTTT
>TRBJ2-3|.|TRBD2|TRBV7-8
CASGRLAGVLDTQYF
TGTGCCAGCGGCCGTTTAGCGGGAGTCTTAGATACGCAGTATTTT
>TRBJ2-2|few|.|TRBV7-2
CASSLGIRLTGELFF
TGTGCCAGCAGCTTAGGCATAAGACTAACCGGGGAGCTGTTTTTT
>TRBJ2-5|.|.|TRBV20-1
CSARWDVKETQYF
TGCAGTGCTAGGTGGGACGTGAAAGAGACCCAGTACTTC
>TRBJ2-3|once|TRBD2|TRBV5-1
CASSLVWTSGTDTQYF
TGCGCCAGCAGCTTGGTATGGACTAGCGGCACAGATACGCAGTATTTT
>TRBJ2-1|.|TRBD2|TRBV6-2/TRBV6-3
CASCGASGMVNNEQFF
TGTGCCAGCTGCGGGGCTAGCGGGATGGTGAACAATGAGCAGTTCTTC
>TRBJ2-1|.|TRBD2|TRBV7-2
CASSTVLAGPYNEQFF
TGTGCCAGCAGCACGGTCTTAGCGGGACCCTACAATGAGCAGTTCTTC